This is a list of T cell receptor beta chains from one sample in a study of identical twins. TCRdb used MiXCR to reprocess the 5' RACE reads, holding one entry per CDR3 protein. In the table there are about 890,000 distinct CDR3 sequences, roughly an eighth of which are singletons. These sequences were also reported in another study, on yellow fever vaccine responses in identical twins.

The material sequenced was PBMCs. Every receptor here comes from a woman between 18 and 29 years old in good health. CDR3s include the opening cysteine and the closing phenylalanine or tryptophan. A D gene is named only where the DNA matches it firmly. The size field is filled for only some rows; it gives once, few, many or a size class.

TRBV27	few	-	TRBJ1-5	13	TGTGCCAGCAGTTTCGGCAGGGCTCAGCCCCAGCATTTT	CASSFGRAQPQHF
TRBV28	few	-	TRBJ1-1	14	TGTGCCAGCAGCTTCGTACGGAAGAACACTGAAGCTTTCTTT	CASSFVRKNTEAFF
TRBV12-3/TRBV12-4	few	TRBD1	TRBJ1-6	14	TGTGCCAGCAGTTTCGACAGGGGAGTGGCACCCCTCCACTTT	CASSFDRGVAPLHF
TRBV27	-	-	TRBJ2-7	14	TGTGCCAGCAGTCCCCGGTTTCACAACTACGAGCAGTACTTC	CASSPRFHNYEQYF
TRBV5-6	few	-	TRBJ2-1	15	TGTGCCAGCAGCTTTTCGTGGGGGGCCTACAATGAGCAGTTCTTC	CASSFSWGAYNEQFF
TRBV3-1	-	-	TRBJ2-4	15	TGTGCCAGCAGCCAAGGGGCGGTAGCCAAAAACATTCAGTACTTC	CASSQGAVAKNIQYF
TRBV20-1	few	TRBD2	TRBJ2-1	20	TGCAGTGCTAGAGATCATGTCCTAGCGGGAGGGTCGGGGTCCTACAATGAGCAGTTCTTC	CSARDHVLAGGSGSYNEQFF
TRBV7-8	-	-	TRBJ2-5	14	TGTGCCAGCAGCCCCAGCGGAGGGGCTGAGACCCAGTACTTC	CASSPSGGAETQYF
TRBV4-1	few	TRBD1	TRBJ1-2	17	TGCGCCAGCAGCCAGGCAACCGGGACAGGGGATTACTATGGCTACACCTTC	CASSQATGTGDYYGYTF
TRBV14	many	TRBD2	TRBJ2-3	17	TGTGCCAGCAGCCGCACCCGAACTAGCGGGATCACAGATACGCAGTATTTT	CASSRTRTSGITDTQYF
TRBV5-1	many	TRBD1	TRBJ2-2	16	TGCGCCAGCAGCTTTGCCGGGACAGGGATCACCGGGGAGCTGTTTTTT	CASSFAGTGITGELFF
TRBV20-1	many	-	TRBJ1-5	12	TGCAGTGCTACAAGGAGTAATCAGCCCCAGCATTTT	CSATRSNQPQHF
TRBV12-5	few	-	TRBJ2-6	16	TGTGCTAGTGGTTTGGTAATAGGGGACGGGGCCAACGTCCTGACTTTC	CASGLVIGDGANVLTF
TRBV9	few	-	TRBJ2-7	14	TGTGCCAGCAGCCTCAGCGGCAGCCCTTACGAGCAGTACTTC	CASSLSGSPYEQYF
TRBV28	-	TRBD1	TRBJ1-5	14	TGTGCCAGCAGCCACGACAGGGCCAATCAGCCCCAGCATTTT	CASSHDRANQPQHF
TRBV29-1	-	-	TRBJ2-1	14	TGCAGCGTTTCGTTCCCTCGGGTCTACAATGAGCAGTTCTTC	CSVSFPRVYNEQFF
TRBV12-3/TRBV12-4	few	-	TRBJ1-2	13	TGTGCCAGCAGTTTAGCCATGGCCTATGGCTACACCTTC	CASSLAMAYGYTF
TRBV12-3/TRBV12-4	few	-	TRBJ1-1	14	TGTGCCAGCAGTTTAGTGCTTGGATTCACTGAAGCTTTCTTT	CASSLVLGFTEAFF
TRBV9	few	-	TRBJ2-3	16	TGTGCCAGCAGCGTAGCTGGCGGGGATCGCACAGATACGCAGTATTTT	CASSVAGGDRTDTQYF
TRBV12-3/TRBV12-4	-	TRBD2	TRBJ2-3	16	TGTGCCAGCAGGGATTGGACTAGCGGAAGCACAGATACGCAGTATTTT	CASRDWTSGSTDTQYF
TRBV6-5	-	-	TRBJ2-1	16	TGTGCCAGCAGTTACTCGTTGGCTGGCTTAGGGTATGAGCAGTTCTTC	CASSYSLAGLGYEQFF
TRBV6-4	many	-	TRBJ2-7	14	TGTGCCAGCAGGGCGGACGGGGCGCCCTACGAGCAGTACTTC	CASRADGAPYEQYF
TRBV20-1	many	-	TRBJ1-1	12	TGCAGTGCTAGAGAACGAAACACTGAAGCTTTCTTT	CSARERNTEAFF
TRBV12-3/TRBV12-4	many	-	TRBJ2-2	14	TGCGCCAGCAGCCCGGGCCCGAACACCGGGGAGCTGTTTTTT	CASSPGPNTGELFF